One and the same sample provided the 18 T cell receptor beta chains below, sequenced in a study of cytomegalovirus exposure and HLA in healthy donors. PCR was performed using 60 Vbeta and 13 Jbeta primers. The method was immunoSEQ multiplex PCR; TCRdb's version includes in-frame clones alone and lacks a portion of them. The sample records over 75,000 clones, around a tenth being singletons. Sequenced material: PBMCs. The source of these receptors is a man between 45 and 60 years old in good health and CMV-seropositive.

V usage is TRBV18 and J usage is TRBJ1-4, with D possibly matching TRBD1 (6 bases). The CDR3 extends over 13 amino acids. CDR1 and CDR2 (germline): KGHSH, LQKENI. Trimming removed 4 bases from V and 6 bases from J, with 9 bases in between. The CDR3 is CASSLYRDEKLFF. The CDR3 nucleotides are TGTGCCAGCTCACTATACAGGGATGAAAAACTGTTTTTT. Full variable domain (missing parts from reference TRBV18 and TRBJ1-4): NAGVMQNPRHLVRRRGQEARLRCSPMKGHSHVYWYRQLPEEGLKFMVYLQKENIIDESGMPKERFSAEFPKEGPSILRIQQVVRGDSAAYFCASSLYRDEKLFFGSGTQLSVL.

This clone was observed a handful of times. V gene TRBV5-1 combines with J gene TRBJ2-1; TRBD1 agrees at 8 bases. CDR3 length equals 15 residues. Losses at the gene ends were 4 bases for V and 8 bases for J; bases not matched to a gene: 11. Germline V CDR1 and CDR2: SGHRS, YFSETQ. The CDR3 region is CASSLGQASEDEQFF. Here the CDR3 DNA reads TGCGCCAGCAGCCTGGGACAGGCCAGTGAGGATGAGCAGTTCTTC. The full variable domain, with the rest looked up from reference TRBV5-1 and TRBJ2-1, is KAGVTQTPRYLIKTRGQQVTLSCSPISGHRSVSWYQQTPGQGLQFLFEYFSETQRNKGNFPGRFSGRQFSNSRSEMNVSTLELGDSALYLCASSLGQASEDEQFFGPGTRLTVL.

V is TRBV30 and J is TRBJ2-5; TRBD1 matches at 10 bases. Germline CDR1 is GTSNPN and CDR2 is SVGIG (reference sequence). Trimming removed 8 bases from V and 4 bases from J; junction bases left unmatched: 10. The CDR3 totals 14 residues. The CDR3 bases are TGTGCCACCGGTGGGGACAGGGGCAGAGAGACCCAGTACTTC. Translation gives CATGGDRGRETQYF.

The CDR3 reads CASSQGETGHTEAFF. The CDR3 DNA is TGTGCCAGCAGCCAAGGGGAGACCGGACACACTGAAGCTTTCTTT. The chain uses TRBV4-2 and TRBJ1-1; no clear D gene. Germline CDR1 and CDR2: LGHNA and YNFKEQ. There are 15 residues in the CDR3. With 1 base removed from V and 3 bases from J, the gap between germline ends came to 12 bases.

The V gene is TRBV11-2, the J gene TRBJ1-2; D unclear. Trimming removed 6 bases from V and 8 bases from J, with 13 bases in between. This CDR3 has 12 residues. In germline, CDR1 is SGHAT, CDR2 FQNNGV. Here the CDR3 reads CASSLIPSGYTF. DNA of the CDR3: TGTGCCAGCAGTCTTATCCCGTCCGGCTACACCTTC.

The chain employs TRBV29-1 and TRBJ1-2, with 7 bases matching TRBD1. This CDR3 spans 13 amino acids. Germline assignment: CDR1 SQVTM and CDR2 ANQGSEA. Trimming removed 7 bases from V and 4 bases from J; junction bases left unmatched: 9. The CDR3: CSALGQYVYGYTF. The DNA of the CDR3 is TGCAGCGCACTGGGACAGTATGTCTATGGCTACACCTTC.

This clone was seen a handful of times. J is TRBJ2-1 and V is TRBV7-9, with TRBD2 identical over 8 bases. Trimming removed 4 bases from V and 6 bases from J; junction bases left unmatched: 8. The CDR3 contains 15 residues. Germline CDR1 reads SEHNR; CDR2 reads FQNEAQ (reference sequence). DNA of the CDR3: TGTGCCAGCAGCTATCCGGGAGGGCCGGTCAATGAGCAGTTCTTC. Translating it yields CASSYPGGPVNEQFF. Complete variable domain (other parts from reference TRBV7-9 and TRBJ2-1): DTGVSQNPRHKITKRGQNVTFRCDPISEHNRLYWYRQTLGQGPEFLTYFQNEAQLEKSRLLSDRFSAERPKGSFSTLEIQRTEQGDSAMYLCASSYPGGPVNEQFFGPGTRLTVL.

The V and J genes are TRBV6-5 and TRBJ1-2; no clear D gene. CDR1 is MNHEY, CDR2 SVGAGI, per germline. CDR3 length equals 13 residues. Trimming cost V 7 bases and J 3 bases, with 12 bases left between them. CDR3 coding DNA: TGTGCCAGCAAAGAAATCGGTGACTATGGCTACACCTTC. Translating it yields CASKEIGDYGYTF.

J is TRBJ2-5 and V is TRBV29-1; 10 bases match TRBD2. V trimming: 1 base; J trimming: 7 bases; junction bases outside the gene matches: 0. There are 12 residues in the CDR3. The V gene's germline CDR1 is SQVTM and CDR2 ANQGSEA. The CDR3 is CSVEGTSGTQYF. The CDR3 DNA is TGCAGCGTTGAAGGGACTAGCGGGACCCAGTACTTC.

This clone was seen more than once but under ten times. The chain carries TRBV2 and TRBJ2-2; TRBD2 is a possible D gene (6 bases). Trimming took 6 bases from V and 9 from J, leaving 14 bases between them. Germline values: CDR1 SNHLY, CDR2 FYNNEI. The CDR3 has 13 residues. The CDR3 DNA follows: TGTGCCAGCAGGGACGGACTATCCAGGGAGCTGTTTTTT. It translates to CASRDGLSRELFF. The full variable domain, in which reference TRBV2 and TRBJ2-2 provide the parts outside the CDR3, is EPEVTQTPSHQVTQMGQEVILRCVPISNHLYFYWYRQILGQKVEFLVSFYNNEISEKSEIFDDQFSVERPDGSNFTLKIRSTKLEDSAMYFCASRDGLSRELFFGEGSRLTVL.

This chain joins TRBV11-2 and TRBJ1-6; 12 bases fit TRBD1. CDR1 and CDR2 (germline): SGHAT, FQNNGV. This CDR3 comprises 15 residues. Trimming took 0 bases from V and 14 from J; bases not matched to a gene: 5. The DNA of the CDR3 is TGTGCCAGCAGCTTAGACGGGACAGGGGGCAGGACCCTCCACTTT. Residues: CASSLDGTGGRTLHF.

This clone was detected a few times. This rearrangement joins TRBV10-3 to TRBJ2-1, with D possibly being TRBD2 (5 bases). Germline V gene lookup returns CDR1 ENHRY and CDR2 SYGVKD. Trimming took off 7 bases at V and 0 bases at J, with 13 bases between the two ends. The CDR3 has 15 residues. The CDR3 DNA sequence: TGTGCCATCAATGCGGGCGGTAGCTCCTACAATGAGCAGTTCTTC. This sequence encodes CAINAGGSSYNEQFF.

This clone was detected a few times. V is TRBV10-1 and J is TRBJ2-7; D gene unclear. CDR3 length: 12 residues. V lost 8 bases and J 1 base, leaving 9 bases between the germline ends. Germline V CDR1 and CDR2: WNHNN, SYGVQD (reference sequence). In DNA, the CDR3 is TGCGCCAGCGTGGAAGCGTCCTACGAGCAGTACTTC. Its translation: CASVEASYEQYF.

This clone appeared a few times. This CDR3 is CASSPGQMNTEAFF. The CDR3 DNA sequence: TGTGCCAGCAGCCCCGGACAGATGAACACTGAAGCTTTCTTT. V usage is TRBV13 and J usage is TRBJ1-1; the D gene is possibly TRBD1 (6 bases). Germline V gene sequence: CDR1 PRHDT, CDR2 FYEKMQ (reference sequence). CDR3 length: 14 amino acids. The germline V and J ends were trimmed by 5 bases and 0 bases, with 10 bases remaining between them.

This clone was seen a few times. The V call is TRBV6-4, the J call TRBJ2-1; weak D call: TRBD2 (5 bases). Per the germline V gene, CDR1 is MRHNA and CDR2 is SNTAGT. This CDR3 has 15 residues. Trimming cost V 6 bases and J 1 base, with 13 bases left between them. CDR3: CASSASAGSYNEQFF. The CDR3 DNA reads TGTGCCAGCAGCGCCTCCGCGGGTTCCTACAATGAGCAGTTCTTC.

The chain couples TRBV2 to TRBJ1-2; a weak D match, TRBD1 (5 bases). Germline V gene lookup returns CDR1 SNHLY and CDR2 FYNNEI. V lost 6 bases, J lost 3 bases, and 8 bases lay in between. There are 12 residues in the CDR3. Here the CDR3 DNA reads TGTGCCAGCAGCAGGGAGGACTATGGCTACACCTTC. Encoded protein: CASSREDYGYTF. The whole variable domain, filled in from reference TRBV2 and TRBJ1-2, reads EPEVTQTPSHQVTQMGQEVILRCVPISNHLYFYWYRQILGQKVEFLVSFYNNEISEKSEIFDDQFSVERPDGSNFTLKIRSTKLEDSAMYFCASSREDYGYTFGSGTRLTVV.

This clone was seen only a few times. The chain is built from TRBV30 and TRBJ1-3; 10 bases agree with TRBD1. Trimming removed 6 bases from V and 0 bases from J; junction bases left unmatched: 2. This CDR3 has 14 residues. Germline CDR1 reads GTSNPN; CDR2 reads SVGIG (reference sequence). CDR3 loop: CACWTGGSGNTIYF. Written as DNA, the CDR3 is TGTGCCTGCTGGACAGGGGGCTCTGGAAACACCATATATTTT. The whole variable domain, filled in from reference TRBV30 and TRBJ1-3, reads SQTIHQWPATLVQPVGSPLSLECTVEGTSNPNLYWYRQAAGRGLQLLFYSVGIGQISSEVPQNLSASRPQDRQFILSSKKLLLSDSGFYLCACWTGGSGNTIYFGEGSWLTVV.

The chain links TRBV19 to TRBJ1-5; 9 nucleotides align to TRBD1. The CDR3 runs 15 residues. Germline-derived CDR1 and CDR2 are LNHDA and SQIVND (reference sequence). The V segment lost 3 bases and the J segment 5 bases; nucleotides outside the gene matches: 5. The CDR3 coding sequence is TGTGCCAGTAGTATGAGGGACAGGGCGCATCAGCCCCAGCATTTT. Translating gives CASSMRDRAHQPQHF.